This T cell receptor (beta chain) derives from a study of CD8 T cells in Susac syndrome. After extraction with the RNeasy kit, 0.5 to 1 ug of the RNA was reverse transcribed using random hexamers. MiXCR, run by TCRdb on the immunoSEQ multiplex PCR reads, gives a single entry per CDR3 protein. Seen here are some 120,000 distinct CDR3 sequences, 80% to 95% observed once, and the top ten hold less than 0.4%. Germline values: CDR1 SQVTM, CDR2 ANQGSEA. V was clipped by 7 bases and J by 5 bases; unmatched bases: 25. The length of the CDR3 is 19 residues. Sequencing was performed on CD8+ T cells from PBMCs. The rearrangement links TRBV29-1 to TRBJ1-2, with 10 positions matching TRBD1. The sequence derives from a human donor with multiple sclerosis. This CDR3 reads CSAGHKSTGTGDRWYGYTF. The CDR3 DNA is TGCAGCGCCGGCCATAAGAGTACCGGGACAGGGGATCGGTGGTATGGCTACACCTTC.